This is a list of T cell receptor beta chains from one sample in a study of memory CD4+ T cells and cytomegalovirus serostatus. Sequencing was performed with immunoSEQ multiplex PCR; in TCRdb, only in-frame clones are kept and a portion is missing. The data show 28,000 or so clones, around 76% seen once. Sequencing used memory CD4+ T cells from blood. The receptors here all came from an adult in good health and CMV-seronegative. The CDR3 runs from the conserved cysteine through the conserved F or W. D genes are given only for firm matches. Size is stated for part of the rows, as once, few or many counts, or as a class when the clone is expanded.

j_call | clone_size | v_call | d_call | cdr3_nt | cdr3_aa
TRBJ1-5 | once | TRBV5-8 | . | TGTGCCAGCAGCTTCGCCACCGCAGGGGTGGCGGATCAGCCCCAGCATTTT | CASSFATAGVADQPQHF
TRBJ2-7 | . | TRBV7-6 | TRBD2 | TGTGCCAGCAGCCCGGGGACTAGCGGGGGATACTACGAGCAGTACTTC | CASSPGTSGGYYEQYF
TRBJ2-7 | . | TRBV7-2 | TRBD1 | TGTGCCAGCAGTAGGACAGGAGATACCAACGAGCAGTACTTC | CASSRTGDTNEQYF
TRBJ1-3 | . | TRBV5-6 | . | TGTGCCAGCAGCTTGTTCTTGGCGGGTGGAAACACCATATATTTT | CASSLFLAGGNTIYF
TRBJ2-4 | . | TRBV28 | TRBD1 | TGTGCCAGCACCCGGACAGGGGTTGCCAAAAACATTCAGTACTTC | CASTRTGVAKNIQYF
TRBJ2-3 | . | TRBV7-8 | . | TGTGCCAGCAGCTTTAGTGGGACGCCAACTTCAGATACGCAGTATTTT | CASSFSGTPTSDTQYF
TRBJ1-2 | . | TRBV30 | . | TGTGCCTGGAGTGTGCCGGGGGGAAATAACTATGGCTACACCTTC | CAWSVPGGNNYGYTF
TRBJ1-5 | . | TRBV6-6 | . | TGTGCCAGCAGTTACGGGGGAAATCAGCCCCAGCATTTT | CASSYGGNQPQHF
TRBJ1-5 | . | TRBV25-1 | . | TGTGCCAGCAGTGAAACGGGAGACTGGAATCAGCCCCAGCATTTT | CASSETGDWNQPQHF
TRBJ2-2 | . | TRBV19 | . | TGTGCCAGCAGGGTAAGAAACACCGGGGAGCTGTTTTTT | CASRVRNTGELFF
TRBJ1-5 | . | TRBV7-8 | . | TGTGCCAGCAGCCAACAGGGAGGGGGACTCAATCAGCCCCAGCATTTT | CASSQQGGGLNQPQHF
TRBJ1-2 | . | TRBV5-6 | . | TGTGCCAGCAGCTTGTCCCGGGTGGTGACCTTC | CASSLSRVVTF
TRBJ1-6 | few | TRBV7-9 | TRBD1 | TGTGCCAGCAGCCGGACAGGGGACTCACCCCTCCACTTT | CASSRTGDSPLHF
TRBJ2-1 | . | TRBV5-6 | . | TGTGCCAGCAGCGCTGGTGGAGGCTCCCTCAATGAGCAGTTCTTC | CASSAGGGSLNEQFF
TRBJ1-1 | . | TRBV6-5 | . | TGTGCCAGCAGTTACGCAGGGTTGGAAGCTTTCTTT | CASSYAGLEAFF